This T cell receptor (beta chain) was recorded in a study of PD-L1 blockade in urothelial cancer. Concerning this clone itself: Its matching antigen is unknown. Since a much larger clone is just one base distant, this may be a read error.

Time point reported: peripheral blood 6 weeks after treatment start. Spiked synthetic TCR analogs estimated absolute template abundance per PCR. Sequencing was performed with immunoSEQ multiplex PCR; in TCRdb, only in-frame clones are kept and a portion is missing. The repertoire has 100,000 to 150,000 clones, around 86% of them found once; the top ten carry roughly 2.4%. Study-level results: Lower pretreatment blood TCR clonality, under the median, predicted better survival, researchers reported.

V gave up 5 bases and J gave up 7 bases; unmatched junction bases: 6. The germline CDR1 and CDR2 sequences are MNHNY and SVGAGI (reference sequence). The CDR3 spans 13 residues. Sample: PBMCs, taken around atezolizumab (anti-PD-L1) treatment. V gene TRBV6-6 combines with J gene TRBJ1-2; TRBD1 agrees at 8 bases. The sequence derives from a man aged 50 or older with urothelial cancer. DNA of the CDR3: TGTGCCAGCAGTGCGGACAGGGTCTCTGGCTACACCTTC. Its protein product is CASSADRVSGYTF.